The 4 T cell receptor beta chains below all came from one sample that was sequenced in a study of human T cells and chemical hapten exposure. One entry per CDR3 protein, called by TCRdb with MiXCR from the RACE reads. Of 90,000 or so distinct CDR3 sequences in the sample, 6.5% to 10% are singletons; the top ten hold about 2.5%. Stated time point: pre-sensitization, week 0. Indicated treatment: therapeutic diphenylcyclopropenone sensitization with weekly scalp DPC. This sample comprised whole blood, obtained in connection with sensitization to the hapten diphenylcyclopropenone (DPC). The receptors were gathered from a man aged 35-49 years with alopecia areata. Some clones in this sample may be carry-over from other donors' samples.

In its sample, this clonotype was seen a few times. The chain is built from TRBV20-1 and TRBJ1-1, with D uncertain. The CDR3 is 13 amino acids. V was cut by 2 bases and J by 6 bases, with 13 bases left in between. CDR1 is DFQATT and CDR2 is SNEGSKA in the germline V gene (reference sequence). The DNA of the CDR3 is TGCAGTGCTAGACGGGGTGTGAGGGCTGAAGCTTTCTTT. Translated, it gives CSARRGVRAEAFF.

There are many counts of this clonotype. The chain carries TRBV4-3 and TRBJ2-5, with 10 positions matching TRBD2. The V and J ends lost 4 bases and 5 bases, in that order; junction bases with no gene match: 4. The CDR3 has 14 residues. The germline CDR1 and CDR2 sequences are LGHNA and YSLEER. CDR3 in DNA: TGCGCCAGCAGCCCCACTAGCGGGAAGGAGACCCAGTACTTC. Its protein is CASSPTSGKETQYF.

V usage is TRBV6-5 and J usage is TRBJ1-3, with no clear D. The V gene lost 6 bases and the J gene lost 2 bases, with 11 bases spanning the gap. This CDR3 region has 14 residues. Germline CDR1 MNHEY, CDR2 SVGAGI. In nucleotides, the CDR3 is TGTGCCAGCAGGCCCCCTGGTACTGGAAACACCATATATTTT. Amino acid sequence: CASRPPGTGNTIYF.

This clonotype was found a few times. This chain connects TRBV29-1 to TRBJ1-1; D remains unclear. Germline-derived CDR1 and CDR2 are SQVTM and ANQGSEA. This CDR3 comprises 13 residues. Trimming stripped 6 bases from V and 0 bases from J, with 11 bases between. The CDR3 region is CSVSSRLNTEAFF. CDR3 DNA sequence: TGCAGCGTCTCTTCCAGGTTGAACACTGAAGCTTTCTTT.